The rows below give T cell receptor beta chains drawn from one sample of a study of CD8+ T cells in alopecia areata. Generated by immunoSEQ multiplex PCR, the TCRdb table keeps only in-frame clones and is missing some. The sample lists 110,000 to 150,000 clones, about 59% seen once, with around 15% in the top ten. The sample consisted of CD8+ T cells sorted from blood, taken at week 4, from a patient treated with tofacitinib. All receptors come from a human donor with alopecia areata. Both conserved end residues are part of each CDR3. D genes are given only for firm matches. Rows may omit the clone size; those that give it use once, few, many or a size class.

abundance,d_gene,j_gene,v_gene,CDR3aa,CDR3nt
NA,TRBD1,TRBJ1-2,TRBV4-1,CASSQARGRYGYTF,TGCGCCAGCAGCCAAGCAAGGGGGCGTTATGGCTACACCTTC
NA,NA,TRBJ2-1,TRBV9,CASSVGDRYNEQFF,TGTGCCAGCAGCGTAGGGGACCGTTACAATGAGCAGTTCTTC
few,TRBD1,TRBJ2-7,TRBV29-1,CSVRGTGIYEQYF,TGCAGCGTCCGCGGGACAGGGATCTACGAGCAGTACTTC
few,NA,TRBJ1-1,TRBV5-1,CASSLLDGMNTEAFF,TGCGCCAGCAGCTTGCTGGACGGAATGAACACTGAAGCTTTCTTT
few,NA,TRBJ2-4,TRBV23-1,CASRGGIAKNIQYF,TGCGCCAGCAGGGGGGGAATAGCCAAAAACATTCAGTACTTC
few,TRBD2,TRBJ2-1,TRBV6-4,CASSEAGGSYNEQFF,TGTGCCAGCAGTGAAGCGGGGGGCTCCTACAATGAGCAGTTCTTC
NA,NA,TRBJ2-1,TRBV5-6,CASSFRDYNEQFF,TGTGCCAGCAGCTTCCGGGACTACAATGAGCAGTTCTTC
NA,NA,TRBJ1-2,TRBV9,CASSVGGPYGYTF,TGTGCCAGCAGCGTAGGGGGACCCTATGGCTACACCTTC
few,NA,TRBJ2-7,TRBV11-2,CASSLGAGPAYEQYF,TGTGCCAGCAGCTTAGGGGCAGGTCCCGCCTACGAGCAGTACTTC
few,NA,TRBJ2-2,TRBV30,CAWSKRVTGELFF,TGTGCCTGGAGTAAAAGGGTCACCGGGGAGCTGTTTTTT
NA,TRBD2,TRBJ2-7,TRBV29-1,CSVGTSASHEQYF,TGCAGCGTTGGGACTAGCGCGAGCCACGAGCAGTACTTC
NA,TRBD1,TRBJ1-2,TRBV4-1,CASSQTPGQGGYGYTF,TGCGCCAGCAGCCAGACTCCGGGACAGGGGGGATATGGCTACACCTTC
few,TRBD1,TRBJ2-5,TRBV27,CASSFQPQGVVETQYF,TGTGCCAGCAGTTTTCAACCACAGGGGGTGGTTGAGACCCAGTACTTC
NA,NA,TRBJ1-2,TRBV7-9,CASSLGGTPYGYTF,TGTGCCAGCAGCTTAGGAGGAACACCCTATGGCTACACCTTC
few,NA,TRBJ2-4,TRBV29-1,CSVEGGNLGSDIQYF,TGCAGCGTTGAAGGAGGTAACCTCGGGTCGGACATTCAGTACTTC
NA,NA,TRBJ1-1,TRBV27,CASSSQGESTEAFF,TGTGCCAGCAGTTCACAGGGTGAGAGCACTGAAGCTTTCTTT
few,TRBD1,TRBJ2-5,TRBV15,CATSTRQGQETQYF,TGTGCCACCAGCACCCGACAGGGTCAAGAGACCCAGTACTTC
NA,NA,TRBJ1-2,TRBV5-6,CASSFREEIYGYTF,TGTGCCAGCAGCTTTAGGGAGGAGATCTATGGCTACACCTTC
NA,NA,TRBJ2-2,TRBV29-1,CSVNRAGSGELFF,TGCAGCGTTAATAGGGCGGGTTCCGGGGAGCTGTTTTTT
few,NA,TRBJ2-6,TRBV23-1,CASSHLRGFGGANVLTF,TGCGCCAGCAGTCATCTACGCGGGTTTGGTGGGGCCAACGTCCTGACTTTC
once,NA,TRBJ1-1,TRBV4-1,CASSQVSGLGTEAFF,TGCGCCAGCAGCCAAGTGTCGGGACTGGGCACTGAAGCTTTCTTT
NA,NA,TRBJ2-7,TRBV5-1,CASSLEPGSYEQYF,TGCGCCAGCAGCTTGGAGCCAGGATCCTACGAGCAGTACTTC
NA,NA,TRBJ2-1,TRBV27,CASSAGPGGFSYNEQFF,TGTGCCAGCAGTGCGGGGCCCGGGGGCTTCTCCTACAATGAGCAGTTCTTC
few,NA,TRBJ1-1,TRBV7-9,CASSLGEGNTEAFF,TGTGCCAGCAGCTTAGGGGAGGGGAACACTGAAGCTTTCTTT
NA,TRBD1,TRBJ1-2,TRBV5-1,CASSPDRPNYGYTF,TGCGCCAGCAGCCCGGACAGGCCTAACTATGGCTACACCTTC
once,NA,TRBJ2-1,TRBV27,CASSLGVTGQNEQFF,TGTGCCAGCAGTTTAGGTGTGACAGGCCAAAATGAGCAGTTCTTC
once,NA,TRBJ2-7,TRBV30,CAWRWGSDSYEQYF,TGTGCCTGGAGATGGGGCAGTGACAGCTACGAGCAGTACTTC
NA,NA,TRBJ2-5,TRBV7-3,CASSSDGEETQYF,TGTGCCAGCAGCTCGGACGGGGAGGAGACCCAGTACTTC
NA,NA,TRBJ1-2,TRBV19,CASRMTATYGYTF,TGTGCCAGTAGGATGACAGCGACATATGGCTACACCTTC
NA,NA,TRBJ1-1,TRBV27,CASSGYRGQNTEAFF,TGTGCCAGCAGTGGGTACAGAGGCCAGAACACTGAAGCTTTCTTT
NA,NA,TRBJ1-2,TRBV29-1,CSVESWTEQAYGYTF,TGCAGCGTTGAATCGTGGACAGAGCAAGCGTATGGCTACACCTTC
NA,TRBD1,TRBJ1-5,TRBV5-6,CASSRLSGGGHQPQHF,TGTGCCAGCAGCCGCCTCAGTGGAGGGGGCCATCAGCCCCAGCATTTT
NA,TRBD1,TRBJ2-7,TRBV13,CASSPPPGQGINEQYF,TGTGCCAGCAGCCCCCCCCCGGGACAGGGGATAAACGAGCAGTACTTC
NA,NA,TRBJ2-2,TRBV2,CASSPGVNTGELFF,TGTGCCAGCAGTCCCGGGGTAAACACCGGGGAGCTGTTTTTT
NA,TRBD2,TRBJ2-5,TRBV13,CASSSRGAEKETQYF,TGTGCCAGCAGCTCGCGGGGGGCGGAGAAAGAGACCCAGTACTTC
NA,TRBD2,TRBJ2-7,TRBV7-2,CASSLSGGTFIYEQYF,TGTGCCAGCAGCTTAAGCGGGGGGACGTTTATTTACGAGCAGTACTTC
NA,NA,TRBJ2-1,TRBV29-1,CSVEEGGPEQFF,TGCAGCGTTGAAGAAGGTGGGCCCGAGCAGTTCTTC
NA,NA,TRBJ1-1,TRBV5-6,CASSLNVAQPNTEAFF,TGTGCCAGCAGCTTGAATGTAGCACAGCCGAACACTGAAGCTTTCTTT
NA,TRBD1,TRBJ2-7,TRBV29-1,CSARTGSSSEQYF,TGCAGCGCAAGGACAGGGTCGTCTAGCGAGCAGTACTTC
NA,NA,TRBJ2-1,TRBV9,CASSVGQVDRVDEQFF,TGTGCCAGCAGCGTAGGACAGGTGGACAGAGTTGATGAGCAGTTCTTC
NA,TRBD1,TRBJ2-5,TRBV27,CASSEQGGRGETQYF,TGTGCCAGCAGCGAACAGGGGGGAAGGGGAGAGACCCAGTACTTC
few,NA,TRBJ2-7,TRBV2,CASSEARGGVHYEQYF,TGTGCCAGCAGTGAAGCGCGAGGCGGAGTTCACTACGAGCAGTACTTC
NA,NA,TRBJ1-5,TRBV7-2,CASSLWAGDSNQPQHF,TGTGCCAGCAGCTTATGGGCCGGAGATAGCAATCAGCCCCAGCATTTT
few,NA,TRBJ1-1,TRBV7-9,CASSLYRQSEAFF,TGTGCCAGCAGCCTCTACCGCCAGTCTGAAGCTTTCTTT
NA,NA,TRBJ2-2,TRBV30,CAWGGVRYTGELFF,TGTGCCTGGGGGGGTGTCAGATACACCGGGGAGCTGTTTTTT